This is a list of T cell receptor beta chains from one sample in a study of T cell repertoires in cytomegalovirus infection. TCRdb re-derived calls from the reads in MiXCR, one entry per CDR3 protein. The table includes around 740,000 distinct CDR3 sequences, roughly 35% detected once. The sequenced sample consisted of PBMCs. The receptors derive from a human donor in good health (CMV status not recorded). Some clones in this sample may be carry-over from other donors' samples. The CDR3 runs from the conserved cysteine through the conserved F or W. Each record gives: D gene, J gene, clone size, V gene, CDR3 protein, CDR3 DNA. A D gene is named only where the DNA matches it firmly. The size entry is marked missing in some rows and otherwise reads once, few, many or a size class.

>TRBD2|TRBJ2-1|few|TRBV5-4
CASSWGTSGRAAVRNEQFF
TGTGCCAGCAGCTGGGGGACTAGCGGGAGGGCCGCTGTTAGGAATGAGCAGTTCTTC
>TRBD2|TRBJ2-1|.|TRBV11-3
CASSPGASGSYNEQFF
TGTGCCAGCAGCCCAGGGGCTAGCGGGAGCTACAATGAGCAGTTCTTC
>.|TRBJ1-2|few|TRBV28
CASSLEKNPTSHF
TGTGCCAGCAGTTTGGAGAAAAACCCTACTTCGCACTTC
>TRBD1|TRBJ1-1|.|TRBV12-3/TRBV12-4
CASRTGGGGAFF
TGTGCCAGCAGAACAGGGGGTGGCGGAGCTTTCTTT
>TRBD2|TRBJ2-2|.|TRBV7-6
CASSSGTSAGELFF
TGTGCCAGCAGTTCCGGGACTAGCGCCGGGGAGCTGTTTTTT
>.|TRBJ1-1|.|TRBV12-3/TRBV12-4
CASTSGAGAAFF
TGTGCCAGCACCAGCGGCGCAGGGGCAGCTTTCTTT
>.|TRBJ2-2|many|TRBV7-6
CASSLWSNTGELFF
TGTGCCAGCAGCCTCTGGTCCAATACCGGGGAGCTGTTTTTT
>TRBD1|TRBJ2-5|once|TRBV12-3/TRBV12-4
CASSPSGTGKTQYF
TGTGCCAGCAGCCCATCTGGGACAGGGAAGACCCAGTACTTC
>TRBD2|TRBJ2-1|.|TRBV19
CASSIVAGGLYEQFF
TGTGCCAGTAGTATTGTAGCGGGAGGTCTCTATGAGCAGTTCTTC
>.|TRBJ2-3|.|TRBV13
CASSLLPSVGTDTQYF
TGTGCCAGCAGCTTACTCCCGAGCGTCGGAACAGATACGCAGTATTTT
>TRBD1|TRBJ2-1|once|TRBV5-1
CASSQGQGTSNEQFF
TGCGCCAGCAGCCAAGGACAGGGTACGTCCAATGAGCAGTTCTTC
>TRBD1|TRBJ1-5|many|TRBV7-8
CASSLNYDRDGQPQHF
TGTGCCAGCAGCCTAAATTACGACAGGGACGGTCAGCCCCAGCATTTT
>TRBD1|TRBJ1-4|many|TRBV28
CASSFAGQANEKLFF
TGTGCCAGCAGTTTCGCGGGACAGGCTAATGAAAAACTGTTTTTT
>.|TRBJ1-4|many|TRBV7-8
CASSSVLRFEGKLFF
TGTGCCAGCAGCTCCGTCTTGCGGTTTGAGGGAAAACTGTTTTTT
>.|TRBJ1-1|many|TRBV7-9
CASSPRGQGIMNTEAFF
TGTGCCAGCAGCCCTAGAGGCCAGGGGATTATGAACACTGAAGCTTTCTTT
>.|TRBJ1-6|.|TRBV28
CASSLGDPGGSPLHF
TGTGCCAGCAGTTTGGGAGACCCTGGGGGGTCACCCCTCCACTTT
>TRBD2|TRBJ2-4|few|TRBV6-5
CASSYTSGSVKNIQYF
TGTGCCAGCAGTTACACTAGCGGGAGTGTCAAAAACATTCAGTACTTC
>.|TRBJ2-3|few|TRBV11-2
CASSLVGRERGGTQYF
TGTGCCAGCAGCTTAGTCGGCAGGGAAAGGGGAGGTACGCAGTATTTT
>.|TRBJ1-1|few|TRBV27
CASSSAGGADTEAFF
TGTGCCAGCAGTTCTGCCGGTGGCGCGGACACTGAAGCTTTCTTT
>TRBD1|TRBJ1-1|.|TRBV24-1
CATSDSGGDTEAFF
TGTGCCACCAGTGATTCAGGGGGGGACACTGAAGCTTTCTTT
>TRBD2|TRBJ2-1|.|TRBV7-6
CASFRSGGTNNEQFF
TGTGCCAGCTTTCGGAGCGGGGGGACGAACAATGAGCAGTTCTTC
>.|TRBJ2-7|.|TRBV24-1
CATSKRGDEQYF
TGTGCCACCAGTAAGCGAGGGGACGAGCAGTACTTC
>.|TRBJ2-6|few|TRBV6-1
CASRSPPSGANVLTF
TGTGCCAGCAGATCACCCCCCTCTGGGGCCAACGTCCTGACTTTC
>.|TRBJ2-7|.|TRBV7-9
CASSLAAHEQYF
TGTGCCAGCAGCTTAGCCGCTCACGAGCAGTACTTC
>.|TRBJ2-3|many|TRBV7-3
CASSSDTRDTQYF
TGTGCCAGCAGCTCTGACACCAGAGATACGCAGTATTTT
>.|TRBJ2-1|few|TRBV2
CASSESPHEQFF
TGTGCCAGCAGTGAGAGCCCCCATGAGCAGTTCTTC
>TRBD1|TRBJ1-5|.|TRBV7-2
CASSPMDRVDQPQHF
TGTGCCAGCAGCCCGATGGACAGGGTGGACCAGCCCCAGCATTTT
>.|TRBJ2-1|once|TRBV27
CASSFVNEHDHFF
TGTGCCAGCAGTTTTGTTAACGAACATGATCATTTCTTC
>TRBD1|TRBJ2-7|few|TRBV12-3/TRBV12-4
CASSSRGIGYEQYF
TGTGCCAGCAGCTCCAGGGGGATTGGTTACGAGCAGTACTTC
>TRBD2|TRBJ2-3|once|TRBV5-1
CASSFASGASTDTQYF
TGCGCCAGCAGCTTTGCTAGCGGCGCTAGCACAGATACGCAGTATTTT
>.|TRBJ1-5|.|TRBV7-8
CASSLFDPQPQHF
TGTGCCAGCAGCTTATTTGATCCCCAGCCCCAGCATTTT
>.|TRBJ2-1|many|TRBV28
CASSLEGSSSYNEQFF
TGTGCCAGCAGTTTAGAGGGGTCGAGCTCCTACAATGAGCAGTTCTTC
>TRBD2|TRBJ2-2|many|TRBV12-3/TRBV12-4
CASSPGTSGTGELFF
TGTGCCAGCAGTCCCGGGACTAGCGGCACCGGGGAGCTGTTTTTT
>.|TRBJ1-6|few|TRBV28
CASSHRGPPHSPLHF
TGTGCCAGCAGTCACCGGGGTCCTCCCCATTCACCCCTCCACTTT
>.|TRBJ1-3|.|TRBV7-9
CASSLGRGYSGNTIYF
TGTGCCAGCAGCCTAGGGAGGGGATACTCTGGAAACACCATATATTTT
>TRBD2|TRBJ2-3|.|TRBV12-3/TRBV12-4
CASKLAGGRDTQYF
TGTGCCAGCAAGCTAGCGGGGGGGCGGGATACGCAGTATTTT
>TRBD2|TRBJ2-1|few|TRBV28
CASSMIDGRNSYNEQFF
TGTGCCAGCAGTATGATCGACGGGAGGAACTCCTACAATGAGCAGTTCTTC
>.|TRBJ1-2|.|TRBV5-1
CASSLGIRYGYTF
TGCGCCAGCAGCCTGGGGATCCGCTATGGCTACACCTTC
>.|TRBJ1-1|.|TRBV7-3
CASSLGPGNPEAFF
TGTGCCAGCAGCTTAGGACCAGGGAACCCTGAAGCTTTCTTT
>.|TRBJ1-1|many|TRBV7-9
CASSRQQGGNTEAFF
TGTGCCAGCAGCCGCCAACAGGGCGGCAACACTGAAGCTTTCTTT
>.|TRBJ2-1|few|TRBV6-2/TRBV6-3
CASSARGVGYNEQFF
TGTGCCAGCAGTGCCCGCGGCGTAGGGTACAATGAGCAGTTCTTC
>TRBD2|TRBJ2-1|.|TRBV15
CATSRDYSTSGNNEQFF
TGTGCCACCAGCAGAGATTATTCGACTAGCGGAAACAATGAGCAGTTCTTC
>TRBD2|TRBJ2-3|once|TRBV5-1
CASSLYSGATDTQYF
TGCGCCAGCAGCTTGTATAGCGGGGCTACAGATACGCAGTATTTT
>TRBD1|TRBJ2-7|.|TRBV7-9
CASSRGQGNHEQYF
TGTGCCAGCAGCCGGGGACAGGGTAACCACGAGCAGTACTTC
>.|TRBJ2-5|.|TRBV4-2
CASSQDPSLGQTQYF
TGTGCCAGCAGCCAAGACCCGTCTCTGGGCCAGACCCAGTACTTC
>TRBD1|TRBJ2-1|.|TRBV28
CASSLGTGGDYNEQFF
TGTGCCAGCAGTTTAGGGACAGGGGGGGATTACAATGAGCAGTTCTTC
>TRBD1|TRBJ1-5|few|TRBV28
CASSWDRDQPQHF
TGTGCCAGCAGTTGGGACAGAGATCAGCCCCAGCATTTT
>TRBD1|TRBJ2-5|.|TRBV11-2
CASSSGTGGETQYF
TGTGCCAGCAGCAGCGGGACAGGGGGGGAGACCCAGTACTTC
>TRBD2|TRBJ2-1|.|TRBV20-1
CSAPDPTSETSYNEQFF
TGCAGTGCTCCCGATCCTACTAGCGAGACCTCCTACAATGAGCAGTTCTTC
>.|TRBJ2-2|.|TRBV15
CATSRDPGNTGELFF
TGTGCCACCAGCAGAGATCCCGGGAACACCGGGGAGCTGTTTTTT
>TRBD2|TRBJ2-5|few|TRBV7-8
CASSLSGRSQETQYF
TGTGCCAGCAGCCTAAGCGGGAGAAGCCAAGAGACCCAGTACTTC